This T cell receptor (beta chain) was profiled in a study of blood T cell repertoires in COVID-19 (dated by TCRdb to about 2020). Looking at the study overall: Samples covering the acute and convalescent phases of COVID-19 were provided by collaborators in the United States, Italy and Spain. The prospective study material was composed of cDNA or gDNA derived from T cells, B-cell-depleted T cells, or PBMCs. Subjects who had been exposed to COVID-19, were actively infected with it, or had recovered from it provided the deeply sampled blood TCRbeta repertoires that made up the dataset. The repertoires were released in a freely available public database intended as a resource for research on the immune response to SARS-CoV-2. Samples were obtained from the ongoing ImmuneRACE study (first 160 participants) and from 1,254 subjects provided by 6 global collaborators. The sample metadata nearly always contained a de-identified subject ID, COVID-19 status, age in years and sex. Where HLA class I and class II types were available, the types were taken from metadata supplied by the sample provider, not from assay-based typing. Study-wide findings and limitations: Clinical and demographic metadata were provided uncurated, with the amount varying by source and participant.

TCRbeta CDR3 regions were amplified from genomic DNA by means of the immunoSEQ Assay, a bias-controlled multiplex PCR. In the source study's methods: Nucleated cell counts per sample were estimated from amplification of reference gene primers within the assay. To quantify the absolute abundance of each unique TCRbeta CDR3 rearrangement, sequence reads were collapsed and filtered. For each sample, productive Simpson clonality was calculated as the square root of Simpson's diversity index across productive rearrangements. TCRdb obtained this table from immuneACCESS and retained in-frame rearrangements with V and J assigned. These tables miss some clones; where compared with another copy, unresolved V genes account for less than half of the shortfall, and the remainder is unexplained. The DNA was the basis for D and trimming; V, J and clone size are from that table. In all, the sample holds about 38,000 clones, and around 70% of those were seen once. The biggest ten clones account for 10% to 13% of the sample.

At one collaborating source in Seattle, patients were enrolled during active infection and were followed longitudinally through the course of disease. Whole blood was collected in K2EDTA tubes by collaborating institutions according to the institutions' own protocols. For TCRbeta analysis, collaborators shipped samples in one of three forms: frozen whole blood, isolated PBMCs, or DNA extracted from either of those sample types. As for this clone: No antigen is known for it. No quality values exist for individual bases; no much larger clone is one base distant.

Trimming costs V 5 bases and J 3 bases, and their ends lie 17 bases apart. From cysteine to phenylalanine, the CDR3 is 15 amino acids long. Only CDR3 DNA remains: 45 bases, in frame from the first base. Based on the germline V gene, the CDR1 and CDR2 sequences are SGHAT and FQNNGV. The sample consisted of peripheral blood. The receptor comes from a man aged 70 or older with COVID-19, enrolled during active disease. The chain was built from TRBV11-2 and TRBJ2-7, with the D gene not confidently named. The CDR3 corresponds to CASSPPSFRHYEQYF. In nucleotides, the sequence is TGTGCCAGCAGCCCACCAAGCTTTAGACACTACGAGCAGTACTTC.